This T cell receptor beta chain was sequenced in a study of blood T cell repertoires in COVID-19. CDR3 size: 14 residues. The V end lost 4 bases, the J end lost 2 bases, and 13 bases lay between the germline ends. Germline V CDR1 and CDR2: SQVTM, ANQGSEA. As handled by the study authors: Scientists estimated how many nucleated cells there were by amplifying reference gene primers. Here immunoSEQ multiplex PCR was the method, and the copy in TCRdb shows in-frame clones only, minus some. The V and J calls and clone size were taken over from that table, and D and trimming were inferred from the DNA. In the table there are about 260,000 clones, around 84% of which are singletons.

Source material: peripheral blood. This clonotype was obtained from a woman aged 55-75 years with COVID-19, enrolled during active disease. V gene TRBV29-1 combines with J gene TRBJ2-3, with D possibly TRBD1 on 6 matching bases. The DNA for the CDR3 is TGCAGCGTTGGAGCCGGGACAAACACAGATACGCAGTATTTT. This gives the protein CSVGAGTNTDTQYF.